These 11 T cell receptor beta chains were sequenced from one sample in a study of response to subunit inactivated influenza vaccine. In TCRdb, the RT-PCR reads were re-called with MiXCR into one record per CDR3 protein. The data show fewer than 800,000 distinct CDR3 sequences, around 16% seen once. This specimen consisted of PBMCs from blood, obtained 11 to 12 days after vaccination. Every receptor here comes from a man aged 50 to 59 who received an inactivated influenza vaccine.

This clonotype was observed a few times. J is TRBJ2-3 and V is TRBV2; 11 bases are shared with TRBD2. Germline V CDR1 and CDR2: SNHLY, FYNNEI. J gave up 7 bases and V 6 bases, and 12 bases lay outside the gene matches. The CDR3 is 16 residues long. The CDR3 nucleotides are TGTGCCAGCAGCCCACTAGAACTAGCGGGAGTCCATACGCAGTATTTT. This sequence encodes CASSPLELAGVHTQYF.

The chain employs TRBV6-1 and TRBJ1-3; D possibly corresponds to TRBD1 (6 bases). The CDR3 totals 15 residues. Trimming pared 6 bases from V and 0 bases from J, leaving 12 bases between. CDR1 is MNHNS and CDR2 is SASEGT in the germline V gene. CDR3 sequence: CASRRTGSSGNTIYF. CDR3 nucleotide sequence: TGTGCCAGCAGACGTACAGGGAGCTCTGGAAACACCATATATTTT.

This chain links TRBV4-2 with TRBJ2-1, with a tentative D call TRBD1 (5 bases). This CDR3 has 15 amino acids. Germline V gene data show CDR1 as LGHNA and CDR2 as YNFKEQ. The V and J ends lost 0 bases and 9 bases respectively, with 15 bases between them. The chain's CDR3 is CASSQEGQGRGEQFF. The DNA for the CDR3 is TGTGCCAGCAGCCAAGAGGGCCAGGGCCGCGGTGAGCAGTTCTTC.

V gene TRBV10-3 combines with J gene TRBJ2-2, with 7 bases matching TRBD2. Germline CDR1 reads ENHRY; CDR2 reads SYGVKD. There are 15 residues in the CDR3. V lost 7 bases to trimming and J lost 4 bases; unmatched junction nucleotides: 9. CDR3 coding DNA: TGTGCCATCAAGATGGCGGGAGTACGCACCGGGGAGCTGTTTTTT. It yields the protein CAIKMAGVRTGELFF.

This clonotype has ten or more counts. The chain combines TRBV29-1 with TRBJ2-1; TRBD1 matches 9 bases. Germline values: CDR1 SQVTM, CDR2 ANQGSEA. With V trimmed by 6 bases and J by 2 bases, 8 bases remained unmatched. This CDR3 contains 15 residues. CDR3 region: CSVDRRDRAYNEQFF. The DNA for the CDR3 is TGCAGCGTGGACCGTAGGGACAGGGCCTACAATGAGCAGTTCTTC.

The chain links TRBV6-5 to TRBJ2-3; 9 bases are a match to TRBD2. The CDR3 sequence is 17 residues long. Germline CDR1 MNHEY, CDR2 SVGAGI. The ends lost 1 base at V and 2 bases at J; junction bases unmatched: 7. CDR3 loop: CASSYLAGGPVTDTQYF. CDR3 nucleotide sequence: TGTGCCAGCAGTTACTTGGCGGGAGGGCCGGTCACAGATACGCAGTATTTT.

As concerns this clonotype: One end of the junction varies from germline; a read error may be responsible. The CDR3 region has the DNA TGTGCCAGCTCACCTTCCGGGACAGGATCCGTTCTCTTC. It is translated as CASSPSGTGSVLF. The V call is TRBV18, the J call TRBJ2-4; 8 positions agree with TRBD1. Per the germline V gene, CDR1 is KGHSH and CDR2 is LQKENI. The CDR3 is 13 residues long.

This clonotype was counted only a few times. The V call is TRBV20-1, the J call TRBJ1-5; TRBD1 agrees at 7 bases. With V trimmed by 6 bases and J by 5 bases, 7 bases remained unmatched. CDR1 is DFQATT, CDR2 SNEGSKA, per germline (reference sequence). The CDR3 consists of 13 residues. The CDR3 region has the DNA TGCAGTGCAGCGACAGGGTCGGATCAGCCCCAGCATTTT. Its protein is CSAATGSDQPQHF.

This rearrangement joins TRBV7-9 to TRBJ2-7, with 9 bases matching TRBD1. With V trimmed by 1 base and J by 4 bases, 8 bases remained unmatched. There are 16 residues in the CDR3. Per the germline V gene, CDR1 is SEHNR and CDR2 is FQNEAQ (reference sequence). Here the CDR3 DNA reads TGTGCCAGCAGCTTAGTTCCGGGACAGGGAGTTTACGAGCAGTACTTC. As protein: CASSLVPGQGVYEQYF.

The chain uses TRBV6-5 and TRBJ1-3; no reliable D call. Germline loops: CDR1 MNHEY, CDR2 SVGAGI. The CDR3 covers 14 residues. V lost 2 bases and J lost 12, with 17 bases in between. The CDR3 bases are TGTGCCAGCAGTTACCAAATTGACGGGTCGAACATATATTTT. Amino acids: CASSYQIDGSNIYF.

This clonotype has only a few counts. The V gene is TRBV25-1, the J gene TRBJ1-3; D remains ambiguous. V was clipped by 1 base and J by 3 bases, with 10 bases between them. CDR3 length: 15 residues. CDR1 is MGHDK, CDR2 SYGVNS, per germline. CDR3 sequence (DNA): TGTGCCAGCAGTGAATTTGCGAGTTTTGGAAACACCATATATTTT. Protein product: CASSEFASFGNTIYF.